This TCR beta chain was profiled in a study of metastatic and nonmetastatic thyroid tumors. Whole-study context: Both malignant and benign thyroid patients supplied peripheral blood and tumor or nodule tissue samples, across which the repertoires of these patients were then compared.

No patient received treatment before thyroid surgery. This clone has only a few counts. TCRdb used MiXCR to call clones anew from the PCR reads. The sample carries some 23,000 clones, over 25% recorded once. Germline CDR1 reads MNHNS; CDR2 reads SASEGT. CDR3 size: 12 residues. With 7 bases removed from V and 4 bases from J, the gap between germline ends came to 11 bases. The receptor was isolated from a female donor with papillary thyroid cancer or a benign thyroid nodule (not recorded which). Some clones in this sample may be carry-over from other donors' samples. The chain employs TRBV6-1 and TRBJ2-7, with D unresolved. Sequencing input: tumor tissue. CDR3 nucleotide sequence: TGTGCCAGCATCCTTTTCGCTTACGAGCAGTACTTC. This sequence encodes CASILFAYEQYF.